This T cell receptor beta chain was sequenced during a study of blood T cells in healthy people across ages (dated by TCRdb to between 2015 and 2016). Study-level background: In model experiments, template switching captured roughly one uniquely barcoded TCR beta cDNA molecule for every two T cells. To track age-related changes in TCR beta repertoire diversity, the study relied on deep sequencing normalized with unique cDNA molecular identifiers. Donors were grouped into four age groups: young (average roughly 15 years), middle-aged (39), aged (over 55) and long-lived (about 90). To avoid experimental bias, donors of different ages were randomly spread across the sequencing lanes. The study analyzed two additional independent replicas of 1 million unique cDNA reads from the same blood draw for two donors, one aged 18 to 30 and one aged 80 or older. Points the paper makes about the study in general: As age increased, observed TCR beta diversity per million T cells dropped in a roughly linear way, and a significant reduction was already evident by age 40. The long-lived group showed more naive CD4+ T cells, fewer expanded clones and increased TCR diversity than the aged group, suggesting age selection. Conclusive comparison of naive and antigen-experienced compartments was prevented by the profiling of bulk unsorted PBMCs. Because the CMV infection status of the donors was unknown, age-related changes in expanded clonotypes may potentially have been confounded. Estimates of total diversity based on one million sequenced T cells were regarded as lower bounds and as underestimates. There was a strong correlation between observed TCR beta diversity and the percentage of naive T cells measured by flow cytometry.

The germline V gene supplies CDR1 MNHEY and CDR2 SVGAGI. Inclusive of the bounding cysteine and phenylalanine, the CDR3 is 11 residues long. Just CDR3 DNA is preserved here, 33 bases in frame from base 1. V and J are truncated by 1 base and 5 bases respectively, leaving an intervening sequence of 3 bases. This clonotype was counted ten times or more. Its antigen has not been determined. Per-nucleotide qualities are absent, and no much larger clonotype sits a single base away. The approximately 40 donors, aged about 6 to 100 years, were systemically healthy Caucasian individuals from Russia. Each donor gave approximately 9.3 milliliters of peripheral blood, collected into EDTA-treated Vacutainer tubes. Ficoll-Paque density-gradient centrifugation was used to isolate PBMCs, with at least 6 million obtained per sample. Total RNA was extracted from PBMCs with Trizol reagent, with at least 5.5 micrograms obtained per sample. The percentages of naive CD45RAhigh/CD27high T cells were determined by flow cytometry on a PBMC aliquot from every donor.

To prepare the library, 5' RACE was applied. Data came from an Illumina HiSeq 2500. A second PCR of roughly 7 to 11 cycles was performed with a sample-barcoded 5' primer and a J-beta primer mix. A unique molecular identifier was introduced onto each TCR beta cDNA molecule by a template-switch 5' adaptor carrying 12 random nucleotides. Each sample yielded at least 2.5 million CDR3-containing paired-end reads. First-strand cDNA synthesis was performed from all RNA using the Mint cDNA synthesis kit, with priming by a TRBC-specific oligonucleotide. Following uracil-DNA glycosylase treatment, a first 18-cycle PCR with universal primers M1SS and BC2_uni_R was performed on all cDNA. Per the authors' processing: For normalization, 1 million high-quality reads were randomly selected from each sample, with every read carrying a distinct molecular identifier. Reads with shared molecular identifiers were discarded instead of being binned into consensus sequences. MiTCR, with a Q25 quality threshold and the strictest error-elimination algorithm, was used for CDR3 identification, clonotype clustering and error correction. A nonparametric unseen species model with Euler transformation was used to estimate lower-bound total TCR beta diversity. In TCRdb, the public reads were trimmed at Q25 with fastp and aligned with MiXCR, with productive beta chains retained. CDR3 protein duplicates are merged, each entry listing the most common genes and DNA. TCRdb, rather than the study authors, made the V and J calls. The sample table contains about 1.8 million distinct CDR3 sequences; only one count was recorded for around 50% of them. The ten largest clones add up to 2.1% of the sample.

The sample was blood. The sequence came from a woman between 40 and 50 years old in good health. The chain joins TRBV6-5 to TRBJ2-7, with no D gene named confidently. In nucleotides, the sequence is TGTGCCAGCAGTTACTATAACGAGCAGTACTTC. This is translated as CASSYYNEQYF.